This TCR beta chain was retrieved from a study of identical twins (dated by TCRdb to the mid-2010s). Some background on the complete study: The study deep-sequenced TCR alpha and beta repertoires from monozygotic twins, unrelated adults of various ages and cord blood to test whether fetal clonotypes persist. To rule out contamination, the twin experiments were replicated at different times with different library preparation protocols.

Libraries came from 5' RACE. This sample was sequenced with an Illumina HiSeq 2000. A universal primer binding site was added through template switching, and the final cDNA carried a unique molecular identifier so that TCR cDNA molecules could be counted accurately. Specific primers in the conserved constant-segment region were used to synthesize first-strand cDNA for the TCR alpha and beta chains. To control for contamination, every cDNA library was double barcoded, receiving both a SMART-Mk sample barcode and Illumina barcodes. TruSeq adapter sequences along with Illumina sample barcodes were introduced in two successive PCR steps. TCR alpha and beta cDNA libraries were sequenced on the Illumina HiSeq platform with custom primers. The authors' pipeline ran thus. Unique molecular identifiers were extracted from raw reads with MiGEC, and CDR3 positions were determined with MiXCR. For each individual, recombination models were inferred using an EM algorithm with the repgenHMM and IGoR tools. The tcR package in R was used for shared clonotype analysis, with sharing normalized by the product of cloneset sizes. To study raw recombination free of thymic and clonal selection effects, out-of-frame nonproductive sequences were analyzed. Using fastp at Q25 and MiXCR, TCRdb reprocessed the public reads and kept productive beta chains. Rows merge per CDR3 protein into single entries with the most common DNA and genes. TCRdb, not the authors, supplied the V and J calls. Counted in this sample were nearly 900,000 distinct CDR3 sequences; 9% to 15% of them appeared once. Around 1.5% of the sample lies in the top ten.

Trimming at the junction amounts to 0 bases on V and 7 bases on J, and the germline ends lie 11 bases apart. The cysteine opens and the phenylalanine closes a CDR3 of 14 amino acids. Only the CDR3 DNA stays, 42 bases, in frame from base 1. From the germline V gene, CDR1 is SGHRS and CDR2 is YFSETQ. All donors were healthy Caucasians. The twin cohort consisted of three pairs of female monozygotic twins, all aged 18 to 29 years. Peripheral blood mononuclear cells were the source from which RNA for the TCR libraries was isolated. About this clonotype: No antigen is known for it. The sample holds no much larger clone one base away, and base qualities are not on file.

What the research found in general, with its limitations: Because the same donors could not be followed over many years, the conclusions depended on cross-sectional statistical analysis. Zero-insertion analyses could be partly confounded by invariant T cells such as MAIT and iNKT, though diverse VJ usage argued against such confounding for most clonotypes. Fewer insertions were carried by abundant cord blood beta clonotypes; a weaker similar trend was observed in young adult naive repertoires, while no such trend was observed in memory repertoires. Excess twin sharing in beta out-of-frame sequences was weaker because fewer shared sequences lowered the signal-to-noise ratio. Compared with coincidental sharing between unrelated individuals, out-of-frame TCR alpha sequences shared between twins showed an excess of sequences with low generation probability. Out-of-frame TCR alpha sharing in monozygotic twins was systematically underestimated by recombination models, whereas sharing between unrelated individuals was in agreement with the recombination models.

These data also featured in a second study, about yellow fever vaccine responses in identical twins. The second investigation adds: According to the authors, the vaccine-induced T cell response in identical twins seemed to be partly convergent and partly specific to each individual. Focusing on identical twins, the study followed the T cell clones that responded to the vaccine, and did so with precision.

This receptor chain uses TRBV5-1 and TRBJ1-3; no D gene is confidently identified. The sequenced sample was PBMCs. The receptor was isolated from a woman younger than 35 in good health. The nucleotide sequence is TGCGCCAGCAGCTTGGAGCCCCTCTGGAACACCATATATTTT. It is translated as CASSLEPLWNTIYF.